This T cell receptor beta chain was recovered during a study of shared clonotypes between healthy human individuals. CDR1 is SGHAT, CDR2 FQNNGV, per germline. V dropped 2 bases and J dropped 5; count of bases not matched to a gene: 8. This CDR3 comprises 17 residues. In regard to this clone: Its specificity is not known.

Original processing methods: From ImmunoSEQ came sequences covering only the junction and carrying no quality scores, so filtering differed. Method: immunoSEQ multiplex PCR; TCRdb's copy keeps in-frame clones and lacks some. The D gene and trimming were derived from the DNA, and the V and J assignments and clone size from that table. The table records around 720,000 clones, 55% to 85% of them present only once. Study-wide points: Limitation of the genetic and exposure-history diversity represented came from the few donors. Generation probabilities were higher for clonotypes shared across all four sorted-subset donors than for unshared ones.

This TCR was recovered from a woman in her thirties in good health. The chain combines TRBV11-2 with TRBJ2-2, with 10 bases that match TRBD2. The source material was memory CD4+ T cells sorted from blood. Noted subset: CD45RA-negative fraction. The CDR3 sequence is CASSLTTSGIYTGELFF. In DNA, the CDR3 is TGTGCCAGCAGCTTAACCACTAGCGGGATATATACCGGGGAGCTGTTTTTT.